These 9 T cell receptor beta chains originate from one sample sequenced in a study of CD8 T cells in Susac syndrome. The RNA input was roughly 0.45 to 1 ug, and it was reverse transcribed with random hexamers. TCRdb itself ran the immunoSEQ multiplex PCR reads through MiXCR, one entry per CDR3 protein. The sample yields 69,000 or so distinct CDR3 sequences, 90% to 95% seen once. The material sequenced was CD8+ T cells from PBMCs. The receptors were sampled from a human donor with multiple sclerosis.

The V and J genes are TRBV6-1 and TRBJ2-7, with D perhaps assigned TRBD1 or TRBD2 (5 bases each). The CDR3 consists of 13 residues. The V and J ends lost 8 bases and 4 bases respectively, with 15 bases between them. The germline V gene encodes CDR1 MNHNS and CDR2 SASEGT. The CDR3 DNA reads TGTGCCAGCTTGGAGTGGGGGACGTACGAGCAGTACTTC. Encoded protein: CASLEWGTYEQYF.

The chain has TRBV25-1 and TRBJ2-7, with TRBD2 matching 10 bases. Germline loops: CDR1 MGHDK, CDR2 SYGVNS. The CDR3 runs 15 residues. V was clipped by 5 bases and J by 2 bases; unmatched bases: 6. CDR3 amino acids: CASSLTSGNPYEQYF. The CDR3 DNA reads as TGTGCCAGCAGTCTAACTAGCGGGAATCCCTACGAGCAGTACTTC.

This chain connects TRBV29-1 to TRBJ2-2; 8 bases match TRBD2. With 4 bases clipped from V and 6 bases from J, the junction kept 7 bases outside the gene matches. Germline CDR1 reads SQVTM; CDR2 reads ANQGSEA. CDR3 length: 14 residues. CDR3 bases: TGCAGCGTTGTAAGGGGACTAGGCGCCGGGGAGCTGTTTTTT. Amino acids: CSVVRGLGAGELFF.

The DNA for the CDR3 is TGTGCCAGCAGTTACTCGATTGAGGAGAACACTGAAGCTTTCTTT. It is translated as CASSYSIEENTEAFF. The V gene is TRBV6-5, the J gene TRBJ1-1; D not certain. The CDR3 is 15 amino acids. V was shortened by 0 bases and J by 1 base, with 9 bases between the two germline ends. Looked up from germline, CDR1 is MNHEY and CDR2 is SVGAGI.

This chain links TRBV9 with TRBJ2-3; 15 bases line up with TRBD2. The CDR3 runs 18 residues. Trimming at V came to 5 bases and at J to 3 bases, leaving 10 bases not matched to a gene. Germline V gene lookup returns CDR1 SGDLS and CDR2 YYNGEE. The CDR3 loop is CASSATGTSGGITDTQYF. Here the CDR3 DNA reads TGTGCCAGCAGTGCTACCGGGACTAGCGGGGGGATTACAGATACGCAGTATTTT.

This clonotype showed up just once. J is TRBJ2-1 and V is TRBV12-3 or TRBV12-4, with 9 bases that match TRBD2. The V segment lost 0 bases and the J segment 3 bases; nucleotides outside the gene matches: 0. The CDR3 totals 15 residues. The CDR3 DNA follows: TGTGCCAGCAGTTTAGCGCGGGGGGGCTACAATGAGCAGTTCTTC. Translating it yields CASSLARGGYNEQFF.

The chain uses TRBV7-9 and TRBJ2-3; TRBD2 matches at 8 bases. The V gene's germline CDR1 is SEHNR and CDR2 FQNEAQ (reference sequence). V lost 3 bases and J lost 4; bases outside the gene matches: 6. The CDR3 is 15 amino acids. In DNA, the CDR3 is TGTGCCAGCAGCTTTCCCTCTAGCGGGTCAGATACGCAGTATTTT. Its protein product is CASSFPSSGSDTQYF.

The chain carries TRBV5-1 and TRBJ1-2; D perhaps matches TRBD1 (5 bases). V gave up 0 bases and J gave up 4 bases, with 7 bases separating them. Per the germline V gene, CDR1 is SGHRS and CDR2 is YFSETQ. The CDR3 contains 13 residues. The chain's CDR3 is CASSLGQTYGYTF. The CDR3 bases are TGCGCCAGCAGCTTGGGACAGACCTATGGCTACACCTTC. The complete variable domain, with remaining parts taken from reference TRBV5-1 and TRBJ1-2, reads KAGVTQTPRYLIKTRGQQVTLSCSPISGHRSVSWYQQTPGQGLQFLFEYFSETQRNKGNFPGRFSGRQFSNSRSEMNVSTLELGDSALYLCASSLGQTYGYTFGSGTRLTVV.

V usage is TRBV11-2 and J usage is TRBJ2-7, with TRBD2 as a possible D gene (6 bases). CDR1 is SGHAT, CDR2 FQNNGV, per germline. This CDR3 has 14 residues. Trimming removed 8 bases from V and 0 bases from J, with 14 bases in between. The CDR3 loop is CASEPRDFSYEQYF. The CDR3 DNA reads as TGTGCCAGCGAACCCCGGGACTTCTCCTACGAGCAGTACTTC.